This T cell receptor beta chain was recorded in a study of cytomegalovirus exposure and HLA in healthy donors. The study ran its PCR with 60 Vbeta and 13 Jbeta primers. As processed by the authors: It was a later analysis that counted roughly 80 million unique TCR beta chains, of which around 11 million were shared. Repertoires were generated with immunoSEQ multiplex PCR, while TCRdb's copy carries only in-frame clones and drops some. That table furnishes V, J and clone size, whereas the DNA furnished D and trimming. The table lists around 150,000 clones, around 63% of them singletons. This clone was picked up one time. Its antigen remains unidentified. In germline, CDR1 is MRHNA, CDR2 SNTAGT. The CDR3 runs 16 residues. V gave up 5 bases and J gave up 1 base; unmatched junction bases: 7. Study results and limitations: Rarity held for most TCR sequences, but there were some public TCRs that occurred in many donors. Researchers reported in a later analysis that common viral pathogens appeared linked to several top clusters.

It was healthy bone marrow donors who served as donors. The origin of this receptor is a human donor in good health. Sample: PBMCs. J is TRBJ1-5 and V is TRBV6-4; 8 bases match TRBD1. The CDR3, as DNA: TGTGCCAGCAGTCTTCAACGACAGGGGAGCAATCAGCCCCAGCATTTT. Translated, it gives CASSLQRQGSNQPQHF.